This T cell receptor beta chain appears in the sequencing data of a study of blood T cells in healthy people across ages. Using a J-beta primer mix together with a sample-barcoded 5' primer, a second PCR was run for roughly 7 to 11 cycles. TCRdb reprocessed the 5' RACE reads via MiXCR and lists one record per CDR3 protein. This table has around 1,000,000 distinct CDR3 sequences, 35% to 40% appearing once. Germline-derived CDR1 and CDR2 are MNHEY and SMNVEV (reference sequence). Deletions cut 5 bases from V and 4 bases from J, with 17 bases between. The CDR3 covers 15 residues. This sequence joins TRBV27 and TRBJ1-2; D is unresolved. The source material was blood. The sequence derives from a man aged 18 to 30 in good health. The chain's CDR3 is CASSLHPSTVYGYTF. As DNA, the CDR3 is TGTGCCAGCAGTCTACACCCTTCGACGGTCTATGGCTACACCTTC.